This is a list of T cell receptor beta chains from one sample in a study of shared clonotypes between healthy human individuals. TCRdb's table, derived via immunoSEQ multiplex PCR, lists solely in-frame clones and lacks some. Here the sample spans a few hundred thousand clones, about 95% being singletons. Material for sequencing was naive CD8+ T cells sorted from blood. Receptors originate from a woman in her twenties or thirties in good health. CDR3s include the opening cysteine and the closing phenylalanine or tryptophan. D genes are given only for firm matches. A clone size is listed for some rows: how often the clone was seen (once, few, many), or a class if it is expanded.

V: TRBV6-5
size: -
J: TRBJ2-2
D: -
CDR3: CASSYRQGNTGELFF
DNA: TGTGCCAGCAGTTACCGGCAGGGGAACACCGGGGAGCTGTTTTTT

V: TRBV2
size: once
J: TRBJ2-3
D: TRBD2
CDR3: CASGERREEDTQYF
DNA: TGTGCCAGCGGGGAGCGGCGGGAGGAAGATACGCAGTATTTT

V: TRBV15
size: -
J: TRBJ2-7
D: TRBD2
CDR3: CATSDSGIPYEQYF
DNA: TGTGCCACCAGTGATAGCGGGATACCCTACGAGCAGTACTTC

V: TRBV27
size: once
J: TRBJ2-7
D: -
CDR3: CASSFGRNYEQYF
DNA: TGTGCCAGCAGTTTCGGCAGGAACTACGAGCAGTACTTC

V: TRBV13
size: few
J: TRBJ1-3
D: -
CDR3: CASSWDVGNTIYF
DNA: TGTGCCAGCAGCTGGGACGTGGGAAACACCATATATTTT

V: TRBV2
size: -
J: TRBJ2-1
D: -
CDR3: CASSGQLNSYNEQFF
DNA: TGTGCCAGCAGTGGTCAGTTAAACTCCTACAATGAGCAGTTCTTC

V: TRBV10-3
size: -
J: TRBJ2-1
D: -
CDR3: CAISEPDRTRPRTIYNEQFF
DNA: TGTGCCATCAGTGAGCCGGACCGCACCCGTCCCCGAACCATATACAATGAGCAGTTCTTC

V: TRBV27
size: -
J: TRBJ2-3
D: -
CDR3: CASSSGDPTDTQYF
DNA: TGTGCCAGCAGTTCAGGGGACCCCACAGATACGCAGTATTTT

V: TRBV21-1
size: -
J: TRBJ1-1
D: -
CDR3: CASSKARWGGPKPKATNTEAFF
DNA: TGTGCCAGCAGCAAAGCGCGTTGGGGGGGGCCAAAACCCAAAGCAACGAACACTGAAGCTTTCTTT

V: TRBV27
size: -
J: TRBJ2-1
D: TRBD2
CDR3: CASSFTGTSGSWNEQFF
DNA: TGTGCCAGCAGTTTCACCGGGACTAGCGGGAGTTGGAATGAGCAGTTCTTC

V: TRBV5-6
size: -
J: TRBJ2-5
D: -
CDR3: CASSLSGGGEQTQYF
DNA: TGTGCCAGCAGCTTGTCCGGAGGGGGCGAGCAGACCCAGTACTTC

V: TRBV27
size: -
J: TRBJ2-3
D: TRBD1
CDR3: CASSVLGTGESDTQYF
DNA: TGTGCCAGCAGTGTTTTAGGGACAGGGGAATCAGATACGCAGTATTTT

V: TRBV2
size: -
J: TRBJ2-7
D: -
CDR3: CASSEALDEQYF
DNA: TGTGCCAGCAGTGAAGCGCTGGACGAGCAGTACTTC

V: TRBV5-8
size: -
J: TRBJ1-3
D: -
CDR3: CASSLGGNTIYF
DNA: TGTGCCAGCAGCTTAGGAGGAAACACCATATATTTT

V: TRBV27
size: -
J: TRBJ2-7
D: -
CDR3: CAKPPSSYEQYF
DNA: TGTGCCAAACCGCCTAGCTCCTACGAGCAGTACTTC

V: TRBV28
size: -
J: TRBJ1-5
D: TRBD1
CDR3: CASSSGQLNQPQHF
DNA: TGTGCCAGCAGTTCGGGACAGCTCAATCAGCCCCAGCATTTT

V: TRBV30
size: -
J: TRBJ2-1
D: -
CDR3: CAYGRVHEQFF
DNA: TGTGCCTACGGGAGAGTCCATGAGCAGTTCTTC

V: TRBV28
size: -
J: TRBJ2-7
D: -
CDR3: CASSLVGSGYEQYF
DNA: TGTGCCAGCAGTTTGGTAGGGTCTGGGTACGAGCAGTACTTC

V: TRBV10-3
size: -
J: TRBJ1-5
D: -
CDR3: CAISEGTSVNQPQHF
DNA: TGTGCCATCAGTGAGGGTACGTCGGTCAATCAGCCCCAGCATTTT

V: TRBV20-1
size: -
J: TRBJ2-7
D: -
CDR3: CSARPLYEQYF
DNA: TGCAGTGCTAGGCCCCTTTACGAGCAGTACTTC

V: TRBV29-1
size: -
J: TRBJ1-1
D: -
CDR3: CSVFPPGARAEAFF
DNA: TGCAGCGTTTTTCCCCCAGGGGCTCGGGCTGAAGCTTTCTTT

V: TRBV19
size: -
J: TRBJ1-5
D: -
CDR3: CASSILKGGNQPQHF
DNA: TGTGCCAGTAGTATATTAAAGGGGGGCAATCAGCCCCAGCATTTT

V: TRBV5-4
size: once
J: TRBJ2-7
D: -
CDR3: CASSQDGESYEQYF
DNA: TGTGCCAGCAGCCAAGATGGTGAGTCCTACGAGCAGTACTTC

V: TRBV28
size: -
J: TRBJ2-7
D: -
CDR3: CASSRDGYEQYF
DNA: TGTGCCAGCAGCCGCGACGGTTACGAGCAGTACTTC